The T cell receptor beta chain described here comes from a study of radiotherapy plus CTLA-4 blockade in lung cancer. The data were produced by immunoSEQ multiplex PCR, yet TCRdb's version contains in-frame clones alone and is incomplete. The sample gives some 50,000 clones, around 77% of which show up once; approximately 8.8% is in the top ten. Germline CDR1 MDHEN, CDR2 SYDVKM. The CDR3 has 12 residues. Trimming cost V 3 bases and J 2 bases, with 4 bases left between them. The chain joins TRBV28 to TRBJ1-1; D unresolved. This receptor was obtained from a human donor with non-small cell lung cancer who had stable disease on radiotherapy plus ipilimumab. The input for sequencing was peripheral blood, taken from a patient treated with radiotherapy plus ipilimumab. The CDR3 here is CASSLFNTEAFF. CDR3 nucleotides: TGTGCCAGCAGTTTGTTCAACACTGAAGCTTTCTTT.